Following are 13 T cell receptor beta chains from one sample sequenced in a study of T cell changes during pregnancy in multiple sclerosis (dated by TCRdb to between 2019 and 2020). The library was built by means of the immunoSEQ multiplex PCR assay. Sourced from immuneACCESS, this table was stored by TCRdb with only in-frame sequences that have V and J called. A share of the clones is absent; for the studies checked, an unresolved V gene accounts for under half, and the remainder has no known explanation. This sample comprises some 33,000 clones, roughly 89% of them detected only once. The ten most abundant clones make up less than 5% of the sample. The source was CD8+ T cells from peripheral blood mononuclear cells, collected in the second trimester of pregnancy. The receptor source for this set is a female donor in good health, enrolled as a control in a pregnancy study.

The rearrangement uses TRBV5-1 and TRBJ1-3; tentative D call: TRBD1 (5 bases). Germline V gene lookup returns CDR1 SGHRS and CDR2 YFSETQ. The CDR3 covers 15 residues. Trimming took off 0 bases at V and 3 bases at J, with 10 bases between the two ends. As DNA, the CDR3 is TGCGCCAGCAGCTTGGACAGGAACATTGGAAACACCATATATTTT. As protein: CASSLDRNIGNTIYF.

This sequence joins TRBV7-6 and TRBJ2-1; 11 bases align to TRBD2. J gave up 4 bases and V 5 bases, and 4 bases lay outside the gene matches. This CDR3 is 15 amino acids long. CDR1 and CDR2 from the germline V gene are SGHVS and FNYEAQ. The DNA for the CDR3 is TGTGCCAGCAGCCCTAGCGGGGGGACTTACAATGAGCAGTTCTTC. Its protein is CASSPSGGTYNEQFF.

The gene calls are TRBV4-3 and TRBJ1-5; 7 positions agree with TRBD1. With 0 bases clipped from V and 3 bases from J, the junction kept 8 bases outside the gene matches. The CDR3 totals 17 residues. CDR1 is LGHNA and CDR2 is YSLEER in the germline V gene. The CDR3 protein is CASSQDHYRGVNQPQHF. The CDR3 DNA follows: TGCGCCAGCAGCCAAGATCATTACAGGGGAGTCAATCAGCCCCAGCATTTT.

This clone was detected once. This chain joins TRBV7-6 and TRBJ1-2, with 9 bases identical to TRBD1. Germline loops: CDR1 SGHVS, CDR2 FNYEAQ. The CDR3 is 17 amino acids. J gave up 6 bases and V 5 bases, and 16 bases lay outside the gene matches. This CDR3 is CASSLRDRATVWNGYTF. In DNA, the CDR3 is TGTGCCAGCAGCCTCCGGGACAGGGCCACCGTATGGAATGGCTACACCTTC.

This chain uses TRBV27 with TRBJ1-1; D is unresolved. The CDR3 is 13 amino acids. Germline assignment: CDR1 MNHEY and CDR2 SMNVEV (reference sequence). V gave up 2 bases and J gave up 8 bases, with 12 bases separating them. For the CDR3, the DNA is TGTGCCAGCAGTTTAGGGCCTGGCCAGGAAGCTTTCTTT. This codes for CASSLGPGQEAFF.

This chain connects TRBV9 to TRBJ2-6; D unresolved. The CDR3 totals 15 residues. The V and J ends lost 0 bases and 4 bases respectively, with 8 bases between them. Germline loops: CDR1 SGDLS, CDR2 YYNGEE. The CDR3 is CASSVVLDGANVLTF. CDR3 nucleotide sequence: TGTGCCAGCAGCGTAGTTCTAGACGGGGCCAACGTCCTGACTTTC.

This clone was seen once. The rearrangement links TRBV14 to TRBJ2-3; TRBD1 matches 7 bases. Looked up from germline, CDR1 is SGHDN and CDR2 is FVKESK. The CDR3 loop spans 16 amino acids. J lost 6 bases, V lost 0 bases, and 9 bases had no gene match. The CDR3 nucleotides read TGTGCCAGCAGCCAAGATCTTACTAGGGGGCGGGATACGCAGTATTTT. Protein sequence: CASSQDLTRGRDTQYF.

The chain uses TRBV7-9 and TRBJ1-1, with TRBD1 identical over 7 bases. V shed 3 bases, J shed 5 bases, and the junction held 6 bases outside the gene matches. The CDR3 runs 14 residues. Germline CDR1 and CDR2: SEHNR and FQNEAQ (reference sequence). CDR3 in DNA: TGTGCCAGCAGCTTTACAGGGGCGGGGACTGAAGCTTTCTTT. Translating it yields CASSFTGAGTEAFF.

The table lists this clone with a few counts. The V gene is TRBV6-5, the J gene TRBJ1-5; TRBD1 is a possible D gene (5 bases). V was clipped by 5 bases and J by 6 bases, with 14 bases between them. Germline assignment: CDR1 MNHEY and CDR2 SVGAGI. The CDR3 sequence is 14 residues long. CDR3 in DNA: TGTGCCAGCAGTCCCTCAGGGTCGGGTCAGCCCCAGCATTTT. Its protein product is CASSPSGSGQPQHF.

The chain links TRBV27 to TRBJ2-5; D gene ambiguous. The CDR3 extends over 13 amino acids. V lost 3 bases and J lost 5, with 10 bases in between. The germline CDR1 and CDR2 sequences are MNHEY and SMNVEV (reference sequence). CDR3 protein: CASSFGLGETQYF. The CDR3 DNA sequence: TGTGCCAGCAGTTTTGGGCTTGGGGAGACCCAGTACTTC.

The genes are TRBV27 and TRBJ2-3; 10 nucleotides align to TRBD1. Germline V gene data show CDR1 as MNHEY and CDR2 as SMNVEV (reference sequence). The CDR3 has 17 residues. V dropped 3 bases and J dropped 2; count of bases not matched to a gene: 8. CDR3 nucleotide sequence: TGTGCCAGCAGTTTCCTTTGGGGGACAGGGGACACAGATACGCAGTATTTT. The encoded protein is CASSFLWGTGDTDTQYF.

The chain uses TRBV9 and TRBJ1-2; D might be TRBD1 (5 bases). Trimming took 0 bases from V and 1 from J, leaving 10 bases between them. This CDR3 spans 15 amino acids. Germline assignment: CDR1 SGDLS and CDR2 YYNGEE. CDR3 residues: CASSVDRSRNYGYTF. The CDR3, as DNA: TGTGCCAGCAGCGTAGACAGGTCGCGTAACTATGGCTACACCTTC.

J is TRBJ2-2 and V is TRBV27; 8 bases are shared with TRBD1. The length of the CDR3 is 14 residues. With 6 bases clipped from V and 7 bases from J, the junction kept 7 bases outside the gene matches. Germline V gene sequence: CDR1 MNHEY, CDR2 SMNVEV (reference sequence). The CDR3 DNA follows: TGTGCCAGCAGCCAGGACAGGGCGATCGGGGAGCTGTTTTTT. It encodes CASSQDRAIGELFF.